A selection of T cell receptor beta chains follows, all from one sample in a study of blood T cell repertoires in COVID-19. The repertoire was sequenced with immunoSEQ multiplex PCR; TCRdb's copy has only in-frame clones and lacks some. The table lists 250,000 to 350,000 clones, 75% to 90% of them singletons. Sequenced: peripheral blood. The receptors come from a woman in her 30s with active or convalescent COVID-19. CDR3s include the opening cysteine and the closing phenylalanine or tryptophan. Fields, in order: clone size, V gene, J gene, CDR3 protein. Expanded clones get a size class; other rows say once, few or many, or leave the size out.

abundance: -; v_gene: TRBV7-2; j_gene: TRBJ2-7; CDR3aa: CASSLGQGLYEQYF
abundance: -; v_gene: TRBV28; j_gene: TRBJ1-5; CDR3aa: CASKTGTGGLQPQHF
abundance: few; v_gene: TRBV11-2; j_gene: TRBJ1-6; CDR3aa: CASSSGTASYNSPLHF
abundance: few; v_gene: TRBV4-1; j_gene: TRBJ1-3; CDR3aa: CASSQDITGGNTIYF
abundance: -; v_gene: TRBV28; j_gene: TRBJ2-1; CDR3aa: CASSSAPGYNEQFF
abundance: -; v_gene: TRBV19; j_gene: TRBJ2-4; CDR3aa: CASSLSTRGPAKNIQYF
abundance: -; v_gene: TRBV6-5; j_gene: TRBJ1-5; CDR3aa: CASSYRGGRSNQPQHF
abundance: -; v_gene: TRBV4-1; j_gene: TRBJ2-3; CDR3aa: CASSHLSAAQNTQYF
abundance: -; v_gene: TRBV19; j_gene: TRBJ2-7; CDR3aa: CASSIRGFASEQYF
abundance: -; v_gene: TRBV11-2; j_gene: TRBJ2-5; CDR3aa: CASSPYRQGLQETQYF
abundance: once; v_gene: TRBV7-6; j_gene: TRBJ2-3; CDR3aa: CASSLAAAGGTDTQYF
abundance: -; v_gene: TRBV19; j_gene: TRBJ2-7; CDR3aa: CASSIDKDRGNDEQYF
abundance: -; v_gene: TRBV27; j_gene: TRBJ2-1; CDR3aa: CASTLIGTSFDEQFF
abundance: -; v_gene: TRBV5-4; j_gene: TRBJ2-5; CDR3aa: CASSWTGGRETQYF
abundance: -; v_gene: TRBV6-2/TRBV6-3; j_gene: TRBJ1-1; CDR3aa: CASSRGFVGTEAFF
abundance: -; v_gene: TRBV19; j_gene: TRBJ1-1; CDR3aa: CASRPTGETEAFF
abundance: -; v_gene: TRBV4-2; j_gene: TRBJ1-3; CDR3aa: CASSQETEYGNTIYF
abundance: -; v_gene: TRBV2; j_gene: TRBJ1-1; CDR3aa: CASSSDRDTEAFF
abundance: -; v_gene: TRBV4-1; j_gene: TRBJ1-3; CDR3aa: CASSQNTGLASGNTIYF
abundance: -; v_gene: TRBV18; j_gene: TRBJ1-1; CDR3aa: CASSPGTGFEAFF
abundance: -; v_gene: TRBV4-1; j_gene: TRBJ1-4; CDR3aa: CASSQDGTRGEKLFF
abundance: -; v_gene: TRBV18; j_gene: TRBJ2-5; CDR3aa: CASSRDGTQGTQYF
abundance: -; v_gene: TRBV5-8; j_gene: TRBJ2-1; CDR3aa: CASSPSSVQFF
abundance: once; v_gene: TRBV7-9; j_gene: TRBJ2-3; CDR3aa: CASSQEGLRGGRTDTQYF
abundance: -; v_gene: TRBV7-9; j_gene: TRBJ1-2; CDR3aa: CASSFPDDWGRGYTF
abundance: -; v_gene: TRBV28; j_gene: TRBJ1-2; CDR3aa: CASSLGGVYGYTF
abundance: -; v_gene: TRBV12-3/TRBV12-4; j_gene: TRBJ2-5; CDR3aa: CASSLLEETQYF
abundance: once; v_gene: TRBV14; j_gene: TRBJ2-3; CDR3aa: CASTVPGLAGGGVTDTQYF
abundance: -; v_gene: TRBV27; j_gene: TRBJ1-2; CDR3aa: CASSYSPGVSYGYTF
abundance: -; v_gene: TRBV4-2; j_gene: TRBJ1-4; CDR3aa: CASSQDPLSKREKLFF
abundance: -; v_gene: TRBV24-1; j_gene: TRBJ2-3; CDR3aa: CATSDPGRAGGADTQYF